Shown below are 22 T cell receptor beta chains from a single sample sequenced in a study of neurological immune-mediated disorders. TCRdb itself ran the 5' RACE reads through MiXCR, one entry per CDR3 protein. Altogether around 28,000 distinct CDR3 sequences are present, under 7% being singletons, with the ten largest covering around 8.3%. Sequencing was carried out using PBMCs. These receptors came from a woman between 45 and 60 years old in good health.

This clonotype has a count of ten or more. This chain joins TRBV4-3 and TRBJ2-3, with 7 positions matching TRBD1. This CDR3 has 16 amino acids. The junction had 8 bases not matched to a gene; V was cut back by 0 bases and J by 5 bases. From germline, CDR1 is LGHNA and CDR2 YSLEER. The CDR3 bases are TGCGCCAGCAGCCAAGAAGGGCAGGGGGTCAGAGATACGCAGTATTTT. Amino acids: CASSQEGQGVRDTQYF.

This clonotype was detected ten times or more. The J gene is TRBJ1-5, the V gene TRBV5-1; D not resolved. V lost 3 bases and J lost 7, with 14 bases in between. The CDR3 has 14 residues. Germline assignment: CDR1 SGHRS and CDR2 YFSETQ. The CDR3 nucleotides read TGCGCCAGCAGCTCCAGCGGCAGCCCCCAGCCCCAGCATTTT. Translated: CASSSSGSPQPQHF.

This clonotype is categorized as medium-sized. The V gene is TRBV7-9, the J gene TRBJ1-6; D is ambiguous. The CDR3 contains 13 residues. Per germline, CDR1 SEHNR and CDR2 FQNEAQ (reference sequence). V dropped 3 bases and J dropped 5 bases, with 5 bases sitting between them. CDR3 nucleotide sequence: TGTGCCAGCAGCTTGAGGGATAATTCACCCCTCCACTTT. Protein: CASSLRDNSPLHF.

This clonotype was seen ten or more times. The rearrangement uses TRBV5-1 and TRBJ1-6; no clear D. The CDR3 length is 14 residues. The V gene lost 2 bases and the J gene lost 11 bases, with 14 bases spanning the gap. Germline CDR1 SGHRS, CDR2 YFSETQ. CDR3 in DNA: TGCGCCAGCAGCTTAGAGAGCCCCGATACACCCCTCCACTTT. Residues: CASSLESPDTPLHF.

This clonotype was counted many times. This CDR3 reads CSAPENTEAFF. In nucleotides, the CDR3 is TGCAGTGCTCCGGAGAACACTGAAGCTTTCTTT. J is TRBJ1-1 and V is TRBV20-1; D unresolved. The V end lost 5 bases, the J end lost 1 base, and 5 bases lay between the germline ends. The CDR3 contains 11 residues. Looked up from germline, CDR1 is DFQATT and CDR2 is SNEGSKA (reference sequence).

The CDR3 is CASSLDTYEQYF. The CDR3 bases are TGTGCCAGCAGCCTAGATACCTACGAGCAGTACTTC. The rearrangement uses TRBV7-6 and TRBJ2-7; D gene ambiguous. The CDR3 totals 12 residues. V was pared by 5 bases and J by 2 bases, with 7 bases between. CDR1 and CDR2 (germline): SGHVS, FNYEAQ.

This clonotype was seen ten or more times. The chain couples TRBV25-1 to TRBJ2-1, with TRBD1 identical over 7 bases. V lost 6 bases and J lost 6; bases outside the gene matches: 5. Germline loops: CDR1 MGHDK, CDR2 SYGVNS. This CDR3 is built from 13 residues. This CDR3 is CASRTTGLNEQFF. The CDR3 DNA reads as TGTGCCAGCAGGACGACAGGGCTCAATGAGCAGTTCTTC.

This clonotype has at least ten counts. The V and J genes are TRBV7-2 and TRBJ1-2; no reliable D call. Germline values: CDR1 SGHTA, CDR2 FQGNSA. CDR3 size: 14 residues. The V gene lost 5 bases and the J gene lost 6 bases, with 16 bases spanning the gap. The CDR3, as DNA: TGTGCCAGCAGCCCCCCCGCGGCCCTAAATGGCTACACCTTC. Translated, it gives CASSPPAALNGYTF.

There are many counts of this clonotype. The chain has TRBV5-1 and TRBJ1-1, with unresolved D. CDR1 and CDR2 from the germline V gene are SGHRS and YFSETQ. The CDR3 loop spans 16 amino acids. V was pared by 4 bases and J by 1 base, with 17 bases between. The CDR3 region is CASSPQPPDSNTEAFF. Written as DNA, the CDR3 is TGCGCCAGCAGCCCGCAACCCCCTGACTCGAACACTGAAGCTTTCTTT.

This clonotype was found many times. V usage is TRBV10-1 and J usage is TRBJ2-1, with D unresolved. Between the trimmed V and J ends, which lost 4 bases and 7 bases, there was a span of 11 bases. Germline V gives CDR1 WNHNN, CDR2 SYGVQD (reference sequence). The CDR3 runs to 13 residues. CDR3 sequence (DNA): TGCGCCAGCAGTGGGCTGGGTAGAAATGAGCAGTTCTTC. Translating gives CASSGLGRNEQFF.

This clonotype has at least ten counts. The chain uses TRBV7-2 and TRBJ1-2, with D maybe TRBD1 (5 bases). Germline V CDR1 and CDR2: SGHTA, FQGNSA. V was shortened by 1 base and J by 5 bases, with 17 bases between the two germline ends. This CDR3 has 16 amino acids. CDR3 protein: CASSLVAWQGVYGYTF. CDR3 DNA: TGTGCCAGCAGCTTAGTTGCGTGGCAGGGAGTATATGGCTACACCTTC.

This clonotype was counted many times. CDR3 nucleotides: TGCAGTGCTAGCAGCCAGTTTAACAATGAGCAGTTCTTC. Its protein product is CSASSQFNNEQFF. V gene TRBV20-1 combines with J gene TRBJ2-1; the D is unclear. Between the trimmed V and J ends, which lost 3 bases and 5 bases, there was a span of 11 bases. Germline assignment: CDR1 DFQATT and CDR2 SNEGSKA (reference sequence). This CDR3 region has 13 residues.

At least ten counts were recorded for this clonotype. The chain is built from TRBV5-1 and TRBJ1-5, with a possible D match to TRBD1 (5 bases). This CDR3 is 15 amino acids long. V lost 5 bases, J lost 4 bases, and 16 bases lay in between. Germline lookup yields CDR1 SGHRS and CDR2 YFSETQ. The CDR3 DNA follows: TGCGCCAGCAGTTTCGCCGGGGACGGAAATCAGCCCCAGCATTTT. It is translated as CASSFAGDGNQPQHF.

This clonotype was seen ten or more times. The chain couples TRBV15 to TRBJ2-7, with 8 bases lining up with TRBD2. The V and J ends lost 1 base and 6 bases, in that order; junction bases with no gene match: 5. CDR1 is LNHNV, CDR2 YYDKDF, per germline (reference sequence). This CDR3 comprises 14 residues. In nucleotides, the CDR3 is TGTGCCACCAGCAGAGTGAGCGGGAGTGGCGAGCAGTACTTC. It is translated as CATSRVSGSGEQYF.

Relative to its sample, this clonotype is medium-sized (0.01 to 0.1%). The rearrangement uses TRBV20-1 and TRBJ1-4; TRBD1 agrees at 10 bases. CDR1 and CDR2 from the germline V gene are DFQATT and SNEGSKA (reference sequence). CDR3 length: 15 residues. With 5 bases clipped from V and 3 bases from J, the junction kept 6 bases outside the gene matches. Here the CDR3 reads CSAPRQGAANEKLFF. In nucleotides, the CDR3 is TGCAGTGCTCCAAGACAGGGGGCAGCTAATGAAAAACTGTTTTTT.

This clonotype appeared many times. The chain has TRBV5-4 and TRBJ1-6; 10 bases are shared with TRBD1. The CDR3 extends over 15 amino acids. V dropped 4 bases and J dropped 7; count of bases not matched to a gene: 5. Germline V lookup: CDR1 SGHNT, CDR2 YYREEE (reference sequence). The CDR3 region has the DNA TGTGCCAGCAGCCAGCGGGACAGGGGAAATTCACCCCTCCACTTT. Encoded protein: CASSQRDRGNSPLHF.

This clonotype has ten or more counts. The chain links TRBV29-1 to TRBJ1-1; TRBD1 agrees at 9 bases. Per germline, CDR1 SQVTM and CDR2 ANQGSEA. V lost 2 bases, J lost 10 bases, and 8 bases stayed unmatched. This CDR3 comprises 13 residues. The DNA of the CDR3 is TGCAGCGTTGAACACGGACAGGGGAGGAGAGCTTTCTTT. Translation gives CSVEHGQGRRAFF.

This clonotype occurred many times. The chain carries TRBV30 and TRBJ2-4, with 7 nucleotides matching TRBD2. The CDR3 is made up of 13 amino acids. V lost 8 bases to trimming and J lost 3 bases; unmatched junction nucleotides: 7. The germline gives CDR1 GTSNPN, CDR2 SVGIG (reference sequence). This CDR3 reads CAREDEGKNIQYF. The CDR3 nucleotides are TGTGCCCGGGAGGATGAGGGCAAAAACATTCAGTACTTC.

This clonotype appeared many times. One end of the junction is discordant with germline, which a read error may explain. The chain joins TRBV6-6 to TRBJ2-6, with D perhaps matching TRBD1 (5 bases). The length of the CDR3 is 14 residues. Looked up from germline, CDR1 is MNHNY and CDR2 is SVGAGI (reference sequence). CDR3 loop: CANSQGSGANVLTF. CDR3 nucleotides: TGTGCCAACAGTCAGGGCTCCGGGGCCAACGTCCTGACTTTC.

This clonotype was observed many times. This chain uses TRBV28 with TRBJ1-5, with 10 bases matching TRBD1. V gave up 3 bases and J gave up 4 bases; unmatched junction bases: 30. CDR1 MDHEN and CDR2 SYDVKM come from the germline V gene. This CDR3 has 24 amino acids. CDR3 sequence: CASSFWGQGFFAQPGTRTNQPQHF. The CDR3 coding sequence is TGTGCCAGCAGTTTTTGGGGACAGGGGTTTTTTGCGCAGCCGGGGACCCGAACGAATCAGCCCCAGCATTTT.

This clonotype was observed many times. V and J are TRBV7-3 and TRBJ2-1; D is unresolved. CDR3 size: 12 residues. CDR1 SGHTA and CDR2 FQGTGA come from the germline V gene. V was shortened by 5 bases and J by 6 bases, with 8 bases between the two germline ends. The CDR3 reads CASSLNRNEQFF. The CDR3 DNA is TGTGCCAGCAGCCTAAATCGCAATGAGCAGTTCTTC.

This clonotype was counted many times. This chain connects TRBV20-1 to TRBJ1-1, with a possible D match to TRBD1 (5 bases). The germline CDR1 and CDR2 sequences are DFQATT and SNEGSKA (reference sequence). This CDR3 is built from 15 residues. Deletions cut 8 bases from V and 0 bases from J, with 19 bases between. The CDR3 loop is CSLPSLGGMNTEAFF. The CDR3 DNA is TGCAGTCTCCCGAGTCTCGGGGGAATGAACACTGAAGCTTTCTTT.